This T cell receptor (beta chain) was identified during a study of T cell repertoires in ileal Crohn's disease. Study-wide context: About half received postoperative treatment, roughly ten with thiopurines and roughly 20 anti-TNF. Broader study findings: Compared with CD4 T cells, sorted CD8 cells carried more expanded clones.

Worth noting for this clone: Antigen specificity is unknown.

This CDR3 has 11 amino acids. Germline CDR1 SGHNT, CDR2 YYREEE (reference sequence). Trimming shortened V by 3 bases and J by 7 bases, and 8 bases separated the two germline ends. Time point reported: neoterminal ileum biopsy at postoperative endoscopy, about 6 months after surgery. TCRdb's table, derived via immunoSEQ multiplex PCR, lists solely in-frame clones and lacks some. The sample consists of about 11,000 clones, approximately 85% of them appearing once. Sequenced input: ileal tissue. The sequence came from an adult with Crohn's disease. This chain connects TRBV5-4 to TRBJ2-7; a weak D match, TRBD2 (6 bases). CDR3 in amino acids: CASSSAGEQYF. Here the CDR3 DNA reads TGTGCCAGCAGCTCGGCGGGGGAGCAGTACTTC.